The source of this TCR beta chain is a study of T cells in localized non-small cell lung cancer. Study-level results: Multi-region tumor sequencing was not done, so intratumor heterogeneity could not be excluded. Tumor showed lower T cell clonality than uninvolved adjacent lung, where it was highest. When the top 100 tumor clones were examined, a median about 60 of them also appeared in the adjacent lung, which was paired and uninvolved. Overall survival was longer when the density of T cells in the blood was higher.

CDR1 is MNHEY and CDR2 is SMNVEV in the germline V gene (reference sequence). The CDR3 sequence is 16 residues long. With 6 bases clipped from V and 5 bases from J, the junction kept 9 bases outside the gene matches. Notes on this clone: Its antigen is currently unknown.

Data came from immunoSEQ multiplex PCR; TCRdb stores just in-frame clones and leaves some out. The table lists just under 80,000 clones, around 82% of them singletons. This receptor was taken from an older female donor with stage I lung adenocarcinoma. The V call is TRBV27, the J call TRBJ1-4, with TRBD1 matching 10 bases. This specimen consisted of peripheral blood, obtained before any cancer treatment. The chain's CDR3 is CASSQYLTGGNEKLFF. The CDR3 region has the DNA TGTGCCAGCAGCCAATACCTGACAGGGGGCAATGAAAAACTGTTTTTT.